The clone carrying this TCR beta chain was recorded a few times. Original processing methods: Amplification with reference gene primers provided the estimates of nucleated cell counts. The method was immunoSEQ multiplex PCR; TCRdb's version includes in-frame clones alone and lacks a portion of them. That table supplies the V and J calls and clone size; D and trimming were determined from the DNA. This table holds roughly 290,000 clones, 70% to 90% found once. Germline V gives CDR1 SEHNR, CDR2 FQNEAQ (reference sequence). The CDR3 is 16 amino acids. The trim removed 5 bases at V and 4 bases at J, leaving 14 bases unmatched. The data are from a study of blood T cell repertoires in COVID-19. Background on the study: Collection of acute and convalescent COVID-19 samples took place in the United States, Italy and Spain. From T cells, B-cell-depleted T cells, or PBMCs came the material, which was cDNA or gDNA.

Material for sequencing was peripheral blood. The genes are TRBV7-9 and TRBJ2-7; 7 bases agree with TRBD1. This TCR was recovered from a woman between 25 and 40 years old who had recovered from COVID-19. CDR3 amino acids: CASSRPTGTELYEQYF. The CDR3 coding sequence is TGTGCCAGCAGCCGCCCAACCGGGACAGAACTTTACGAGCAGTACTTC.